These 5 T cell receptor beta chains came from one sample sequenced in a study of patients and donors after allogeneic stem cell transplantation (dated by TCRdb to 2020 to 2022). Receptors were amplified or captured by RT-PCR. Reads for this sample came from a NextSeq 550. The raw public data were reprocessed by TCRdb itself: fastp quality trimming at Q25, MiXCR clonotype calling, in-frame beta chains only. Identical CDR3 protein sequences are pooled into one entry, listed with their most common genes and DNA. The sample table holds roughly 940,000 distinct CDR3 sequences, of which about 20% were seen once. Of the sample, roughly 6.4% falls within the top ten clones. Input material: blood, either unsorted or a sorted T cell fraction (not recorded which). These receptors all stem from a human donor who was either an allogeneic HSCT recipient or a stem cell or donor lymphocyte infusion donor (not recorded which). It is not recorded whose cells these are; they may come from a transplant donor.

This clonotype has more than one count but fewer than ten. This chain links TRBV5-6 with TRBJ2-1, with 9 positions matching TRBD2. The V gene's germline CDR1 is SGHDT and CDR2 YYEEEE. V shed 4 bases, J shed 9 bases, and the junction held 5 bases outside the gene matches. The CDR3 is 13 residues long. CDR3 sequence reads: CASSPGTSFEQFF. DNA of the CDR3: TGTGCCAGCAGCCCCGGGACTAGCTTTGAGCAGTTCTTC.

This clonotype was counted between two and nine times. The rearrangement uses TRBV10-3 and TRBJ2-2, with 9 nucleotides matching TRBD1. CDR3 length: 14 residues. Germline trimming cut 10 bases from V and 5 bases from J; bases unmatched to any gene: 8. Per germline, CDR1 ENHRY and CDR2 SYGVKD. The CDR3 sequence: CATLRDRATGELFF. CDR3 sequence (DNA): TGTGCCACGCTCCGGGACAGGGCGACCGGGGAGCTGTTTTTT.

This clonotype was picked up a small number of times. The chain carries TRBV24-1 and TRBJ2-1; 8 bases are shared with TRBD1. V trimming: 7 bases; J trimming: 8 bases; junction bases outside the gene matches: 6. Germline-derived CDR1 and CDR2 are KGHDR and SFDVKD. This CDR3 is built from 13 residues. The DNA of the CDR3 is TGTGCCACCAGGCAGGGGGCTGTAGATGAGCAGTTCTTC. Translating it yields CATRQGAVDEQFF.

The chain is built from TRBV7-2 and TRBJ1-6; 8 positions match TRBD1. The CDR3 is made up of 15 amino acids. After removal of 4 bases from V and 7 bases from J, the junction contained 6 bases not matched to a gene. Germline assignment: CDR1 SGHTA and CDR2 FQGNSA. CDR3 DNA: TGTGCCAGCAGCTACCCACAGGGGGAGAATTCACCCCTCCACTTT. It specifies CASSYPQGENSPLHF.

The genes are TRBV4-1 and TRBJ2-2; D gene uncertain. Germline CDR1 MGHRA, CDR2 YSYEKL. There are 12 residues in the CDR3. Trimming shortened V by 0 bases and J by 10 bases, and 6 bases separated the two germline ends. CDR3 DNA sequence: TGCGCCAGCAGCCAAGACGGCGTGGAGCTGTTTTTT. It is translated as CASSQDGVELFF.